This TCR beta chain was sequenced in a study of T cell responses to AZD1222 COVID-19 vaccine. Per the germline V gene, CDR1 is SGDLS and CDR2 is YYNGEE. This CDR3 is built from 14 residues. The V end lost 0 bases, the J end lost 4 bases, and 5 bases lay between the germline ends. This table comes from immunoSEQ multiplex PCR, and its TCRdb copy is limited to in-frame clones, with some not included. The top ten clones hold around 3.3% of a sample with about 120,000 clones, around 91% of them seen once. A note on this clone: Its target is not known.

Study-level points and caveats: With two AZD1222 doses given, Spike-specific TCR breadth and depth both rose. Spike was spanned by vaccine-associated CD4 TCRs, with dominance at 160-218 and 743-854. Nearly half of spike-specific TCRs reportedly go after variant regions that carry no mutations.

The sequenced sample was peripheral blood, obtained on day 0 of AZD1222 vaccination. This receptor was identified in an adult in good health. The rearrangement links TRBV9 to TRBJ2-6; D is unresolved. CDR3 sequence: CASSVAAGANVLTF. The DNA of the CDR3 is TGTGCCAGCAGCGTAGCTGCCGGGGCCAACGTCCTGACTTTC.